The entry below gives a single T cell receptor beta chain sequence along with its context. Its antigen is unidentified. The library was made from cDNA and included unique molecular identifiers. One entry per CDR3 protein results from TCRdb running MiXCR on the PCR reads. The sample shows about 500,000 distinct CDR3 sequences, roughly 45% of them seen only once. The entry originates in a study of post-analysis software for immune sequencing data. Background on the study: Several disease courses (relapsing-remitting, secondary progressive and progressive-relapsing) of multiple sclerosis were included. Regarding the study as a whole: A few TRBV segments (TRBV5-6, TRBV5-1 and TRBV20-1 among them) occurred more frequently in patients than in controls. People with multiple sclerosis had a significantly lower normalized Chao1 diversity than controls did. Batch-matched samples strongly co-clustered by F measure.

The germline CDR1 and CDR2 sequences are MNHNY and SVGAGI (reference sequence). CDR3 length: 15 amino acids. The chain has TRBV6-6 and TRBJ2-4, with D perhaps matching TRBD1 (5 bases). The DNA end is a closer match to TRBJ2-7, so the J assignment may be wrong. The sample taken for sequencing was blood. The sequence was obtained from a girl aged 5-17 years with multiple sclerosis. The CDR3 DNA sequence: TGTGCCAGCAGTTACTCCAGGGTTCTCTCCTACGAGCAGTACTTC. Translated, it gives CASSYSRVLSYEQYF.